Shown below are 2 T cell receptor beta chains from a single sample sequenced in a study of OX40 agonist ivuxolimab in advanced cancers. Clones were read by immunoSEQ multiplex PCR, and TCRdb kept only the in-frame ones, dropping some. Of approximately 12,000 clones detected, 69% appear once; the ten largest clones hold about 12%. Here the sequenced sample was CD4+ or CD8+ T cells sorted from blood, taken in a trial of the OX40 agonist ivuxolimab. The receptors stem from an adult with an advanced solid tumor such as melanoma, head and neck, liver or kidney cancer.

J is TRBJ2-1 and V is TRBV15; maybe TRBD1 (6 bases). CDR1 and CDR2 (germline): LNHNV, YYDKDF (reference sequence). This CDR3 is built from 15 residues. V shed 5 bases and J shed 3 bases, with 14 bases lying between them. CDR3 in DNA: TGTGCCACCAGCCCCTTTAGGGACAACTACAATGAGCAGTTCTTC. Translation: CATSPFRDNYNEQFF.

J is TRBJ2-3 and V is TRBV6-5; 9 nucleotides agree with TRBD2. CDR3 size: 15 residues. Trimming at V came to 8 bases and at J to 2 bases, leaving 8 bases not matched to a gene. Germline V gene sequence: CDR1 MNHEY, CDR2 SVGAGI. The CDR3 nucleotides read TGTGCCAGCGAGGCTAGCGGGGTTTTCACAGATACGCAGTATTTT. Translation: CASEASGVFTDTQYF.